The entry that follows covers one TCR beta chain sequence. The target antigen is unknown. The V segment lost 5 bases and the J segment 0 bases; nucleotides outside the gene matches: 6. CDR3 length: 15 amino acids. CDR1 is SGHTA, CDR2 FQGNSA, per germline. Treatment given: roughly ten-day PBMC culture with coronavirus spike peptide pools or control peptides (ViraFEST assay). Gathering of the CD4+ T cells, from the unexposed donor, took place before the COVID-19 pandemic (2011-2018). Cultured CD4+ T-cell DNA underwent Oncomine TCR Beta short-read sequencing. The source of extracted genomic DNA was cultured CD4+ T cells. TCRdb analysed the PCR reads with MiXCR anew, one entry per CDR3 protein. The sample contains several thousand distinct CDR3 sequences, 45% to 60% of which appear only once. This entry is derived from a study of vaccination and CD4 T cells after COVID-19. Study-wide results and limits: It was found that, in convalescent patients, 304 of 307 vaccine-specific clones were spike mono-reactive.

The chain has TRBV7-2 and TRBJ1-1, with 7 bases that match TRBD1. The sequencing input was CD4+ T cells from blood, cultured in vitro. The sequence was obtained from a human donor in good health. The CDR3, as DNA: TGTGCCAGCAGCCGGGACAGCGTCATGAACACTGAAGCTTTCTTT. Translation gives CASSRDSVMNTEAFF. Variable domain in full (rest from reference TRBV7-2 and TRBJ1-1): GAGVSQSPSNKVTEKGKDVELRCDPISGHTALYWYRQSLGQGLEFLIYFQGNSAPDKSGLPSDRFSAERTGGSVSTLTIQRTQQEDSAVYLCASSRDSVMNTEAFFGQGTRLTVV.